The present TCR beta chain was sequenced within a study of cytomegalovirus exposure and HLA in healthy donors. Overall study findings and caveats: Across donors, most TCRs were seen rarely, yet some public ones were widespread.

To note about this clone: Its antigen remains unknown.

The PCR had 60 Vbeta and 13 Jbeta primers. Sequencing was performed with immunoSEQ multiplex PCR; in TCRdb, only in-frame clones are kept and a portion is missing. The table shows about 160,000 clones, with over 80% occurring only once. Germline assignment: CDR1 LNHDA and CDR2 SQIVND (reference sequence). The CDR3 sequence is 13 residues long. Trimming removed 6 bases from V and 0 bases from J, with 6 bases in between. Source material: PBMCs. The V gene is TRBV19, the J gene TRBJ1-3; no clear D gene. The receptor comes from a woman under 30 in good health and CMV-seronegative. DNA for the CDR3: TGTGCCAGTAGGCTAAGCTCTGGAAACACCATATATTTT. It is translated as CASRLSSGNTIYF.